The 3 T cell receptor beta chains below come from one sample, sequenced in a study of T cells in Graves' hyperthyroidism and ophthalmopathy. Amplified TCR beta CDR3 regions derived from RNA transcripts. A first-round RT-PCR of the TCR CDR3 used the HTBI primer set. TCRdb recomputed calls from the multiplex PCR reads with MiXCR, one row per CDR3 protein. The table lists about 360,000 distinct CDR3 sequences, about 19% of them singletons. Input material: blood. The receptor source for this set is a woman between 18 and 29 years old with Graves' hyperthyroidism.

This clonotype was detected ten times or more. The V call is TRBV2, the J call TRBJ1-5; no firm D call. Looked up from germline, CDR1 is SNHLY and CDR2 is FYNNEI. CDR3 size: 17 residues. Between the trimmed V and J ends, which lost 3 bases and 0 bases, there was a span of 15 bases. Written as DNA, the CDR3 is TGTGCCAGCAGTGATAGGGTAGGGTCAGATAGCAATCAGCCCCAGCATTTT. Protein: CASSDRVGSDSNQPQHF.

This clonotype was seen repeatedly, ten times or more. The chain employs TRBV20-1 and TRBJ2-2; 8 nucleotides agree with TRBD1. V lost 5 bases, J lost 6 bases, and 8 bases stayed unmatched. CDR1 and CDR2 (germline): DFQATT, SNEGSKA (reference sequence). The CDR3 loop spans 14 amino acids. CDR3 DNA sequence: TGCAGTGCTCAAGGCAGGGGGCTCGCCGGGGAGCTGTTTTTT. Its protein product is CSAQGRGLAGELFF.

In regard to this clonotype: A much more abundant neighbour one base away suggests this may be a read error. The chain combines TRBV28 with TRBJ2-7, with D possibly being TRBD2 (6 bases). Deletions cut 11 bases from V and 3 bases from J, with 14 bases between. Germline V gene lookup returns CDR1 MDHEN and CDR2 SYDVKM. The CDR3 is made up of 12 amino acids. CDR3 DNA: TGTGCCGGCGGGGACGGAGTCTACGAGCAGTACTTC. Translating gives CAGGDGVYEQYF.